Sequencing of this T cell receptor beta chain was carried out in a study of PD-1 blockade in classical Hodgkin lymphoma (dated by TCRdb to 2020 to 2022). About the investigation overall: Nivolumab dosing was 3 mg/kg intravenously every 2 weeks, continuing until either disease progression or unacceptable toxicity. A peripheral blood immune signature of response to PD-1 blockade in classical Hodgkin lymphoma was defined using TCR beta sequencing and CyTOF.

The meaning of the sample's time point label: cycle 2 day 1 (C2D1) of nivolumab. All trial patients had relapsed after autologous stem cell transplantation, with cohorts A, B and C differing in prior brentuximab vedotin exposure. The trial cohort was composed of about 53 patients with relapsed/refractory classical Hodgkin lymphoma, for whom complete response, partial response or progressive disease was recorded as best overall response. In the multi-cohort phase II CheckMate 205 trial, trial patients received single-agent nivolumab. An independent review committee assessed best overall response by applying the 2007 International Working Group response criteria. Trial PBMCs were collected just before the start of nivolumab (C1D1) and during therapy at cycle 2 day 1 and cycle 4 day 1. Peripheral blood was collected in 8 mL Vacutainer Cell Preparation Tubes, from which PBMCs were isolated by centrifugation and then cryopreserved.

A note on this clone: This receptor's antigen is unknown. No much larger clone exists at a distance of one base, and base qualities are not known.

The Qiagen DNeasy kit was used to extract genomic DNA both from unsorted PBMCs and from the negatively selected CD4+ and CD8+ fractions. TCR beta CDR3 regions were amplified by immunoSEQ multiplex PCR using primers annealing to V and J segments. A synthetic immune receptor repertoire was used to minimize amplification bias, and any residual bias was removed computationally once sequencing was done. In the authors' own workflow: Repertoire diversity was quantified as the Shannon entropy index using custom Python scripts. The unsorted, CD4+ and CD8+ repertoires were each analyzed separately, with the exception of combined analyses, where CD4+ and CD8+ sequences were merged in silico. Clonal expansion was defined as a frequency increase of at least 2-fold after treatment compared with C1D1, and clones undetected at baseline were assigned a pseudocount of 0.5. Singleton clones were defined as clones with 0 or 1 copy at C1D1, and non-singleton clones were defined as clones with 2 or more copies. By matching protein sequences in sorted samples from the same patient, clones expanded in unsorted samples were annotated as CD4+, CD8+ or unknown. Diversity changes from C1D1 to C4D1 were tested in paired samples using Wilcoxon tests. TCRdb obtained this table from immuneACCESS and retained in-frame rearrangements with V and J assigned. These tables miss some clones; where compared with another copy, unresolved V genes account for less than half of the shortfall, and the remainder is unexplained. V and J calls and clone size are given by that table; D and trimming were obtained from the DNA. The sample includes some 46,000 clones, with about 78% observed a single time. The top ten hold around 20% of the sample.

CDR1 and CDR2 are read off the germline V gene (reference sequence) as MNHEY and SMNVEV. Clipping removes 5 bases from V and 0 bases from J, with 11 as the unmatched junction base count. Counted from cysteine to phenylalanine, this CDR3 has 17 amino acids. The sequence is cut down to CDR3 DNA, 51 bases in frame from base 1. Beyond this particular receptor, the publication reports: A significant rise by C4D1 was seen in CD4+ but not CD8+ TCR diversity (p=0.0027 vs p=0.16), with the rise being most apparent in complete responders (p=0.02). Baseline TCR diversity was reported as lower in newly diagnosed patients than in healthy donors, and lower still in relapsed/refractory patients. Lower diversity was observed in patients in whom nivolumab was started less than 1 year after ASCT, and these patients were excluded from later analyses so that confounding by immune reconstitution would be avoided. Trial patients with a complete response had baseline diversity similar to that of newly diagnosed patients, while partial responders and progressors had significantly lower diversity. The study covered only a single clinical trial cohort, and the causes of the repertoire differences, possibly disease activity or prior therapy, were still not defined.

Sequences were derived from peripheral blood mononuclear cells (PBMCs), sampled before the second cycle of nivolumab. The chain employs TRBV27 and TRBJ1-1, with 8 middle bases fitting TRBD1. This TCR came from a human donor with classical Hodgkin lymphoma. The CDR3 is CASSPRTGRGVNTEAFF. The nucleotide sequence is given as TGTGCCAGCAGTCCTCGGACAGGGAGGGGGGTGAACACTGAAGCTTTCTTT.